This T cell receptor (beta chain) was observed in a study of blood T cell repertoires in COVID-19 (dated by TCRdb to 2019 to 2021). With respect to the entire study: Collaborator samples came from the United States, Italy and Spain and covered acute and convalescent phases of COVID-19. The samples were drawn from the first 160 participants of the ongoing ImmuneRACE study and from over a thousand subjects provided by 6 global collaborators. The repertoires were released in a freely available public database intended as a resource for research on the immune response to SARS-CoV-2. The dataset comprised deeply sampled blood TCRbeta repertoires from subjects exposed to, actively infected with, or recovered from COVID-19. Where available, HLA class I and class II types were taken from metadata supplied by the sample provider and were not determined by assay-based typing. The prospective study material was composed of cDNA or gDNA derived from T cells, B-cell-depleted T cells, or PBMCs. The sample metadata nearly always contained a de-identified subject ID, COVID-19 status, age in years and sex.

The immunoSEQ Assay, a bias-controlled multiplex PCR, was used to amplify TCRbeta CDR3 regions from genomic DNA. The study's processing was this. Nucleated cell counts per sample were estimated from amplification of reference gene primers within the assay. To quantify the absolute abundance of each unique TCRbeta CDR3 rearrangement, sequence reads were collapsed and filtered. Productive Simpson clonality was computed per sample as the square root of Simpson's diversity index over productive rearrangements. The immuneACCESS repertoire file appears here via TCRdb, limited to in-frame rearrangements. These files lack a portion of the clones; in checked studies, under half of the deficit traces to unresolved V genes, and the cause of the others is not known. The V and J calls and clone size come from that table; D and trimming were worked out from the DNA. This sample holds 150,000 to 200,000 clones; approximately 80% were observed only once. The top ten clones comprise 7% to 10% of the sample.

CDR1 is given as ENHRY and CDR2 as SYGVKD, both from the germline V gene. Reading from cysteine to phenylalanine, the CDR3 counts 13 amino acids. The DNA shown is the 39-base CDR3, in frame from base 1. The V and J ends are trimmed by 3 bases and 7 bases, leaving 12 bases between them. The paper as a whole reports these results and caveats: Clinical and demographic metadata were provided uncurated, with the amount varying by source and participant.

Remarks on this clone: Its antigen has not been determined. Within one base of it there is no much larger clone, and no base qualities were kept.

The collaborating institutions used their own protocols to collect whole blood in K2EDTA tubes. Collaborator samples were shipped for TCRbeta analysis as frozen whole blood, isolated PBMCs, or DNA extracted from either sample type. This chain joins TRBV10-3 to TRBJ1-2; the D gene assignment is ambiguous. The receptor was derived from a man between 60 and 75 years old with acute or convalescent COVID-19. The specimen was peripheral blood. The nucleotide sequence reads as follows: TGTGCCATCAGTGATGGGAGAGAAGGTGGCTACACCTTC. Translated, it gives CAISDGREGGYTF.